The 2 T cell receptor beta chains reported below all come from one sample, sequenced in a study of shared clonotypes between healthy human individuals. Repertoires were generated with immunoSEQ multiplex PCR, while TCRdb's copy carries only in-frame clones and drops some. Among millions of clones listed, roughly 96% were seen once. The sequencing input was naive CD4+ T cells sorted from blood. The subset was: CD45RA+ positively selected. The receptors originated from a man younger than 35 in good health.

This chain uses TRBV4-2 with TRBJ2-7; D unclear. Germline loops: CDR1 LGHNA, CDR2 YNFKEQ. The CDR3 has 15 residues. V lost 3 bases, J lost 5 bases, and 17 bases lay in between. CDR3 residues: CASSQVKWGVDEQYF. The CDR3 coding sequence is TGTGCCAGCAGCCAGGTCAAATGGGGTGTAGACGAGCAGTACTTC.

The CDR3 DNA reads TGCGCCAGCACTCAGGGGATCACTGAAGCTTTCTTT. It translates to CASTQGITEAFF. The chain joins TRBV10-2 to TRBJ1-1; maybe TRBD1 (6 bases). Trimming took 7 bases from V and 4 from J, leaving 10 bases between them. Germline loops: CDR1 WSHSY, CDR2 SAAADI. The CDR3 runs 12 residues.